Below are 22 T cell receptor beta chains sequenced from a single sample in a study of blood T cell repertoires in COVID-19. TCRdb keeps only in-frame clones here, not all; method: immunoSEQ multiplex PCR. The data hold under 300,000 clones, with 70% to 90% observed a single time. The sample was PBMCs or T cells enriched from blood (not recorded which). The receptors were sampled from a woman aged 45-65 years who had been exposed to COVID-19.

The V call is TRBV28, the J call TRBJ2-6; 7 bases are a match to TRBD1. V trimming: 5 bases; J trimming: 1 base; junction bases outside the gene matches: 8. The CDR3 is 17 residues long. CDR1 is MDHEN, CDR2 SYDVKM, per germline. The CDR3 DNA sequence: TGTGCCAGCAGTCAGACAGGGTGGGGGTCTGGGGCCAACGTCCTGACTTTC. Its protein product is CASSQTGWGSGANVLTF.

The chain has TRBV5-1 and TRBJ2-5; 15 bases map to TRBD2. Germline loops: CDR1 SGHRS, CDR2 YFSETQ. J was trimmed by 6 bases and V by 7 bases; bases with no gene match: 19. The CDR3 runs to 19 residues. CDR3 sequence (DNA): TGCGCCAGCGACCCTACCGGGACTAGCGGGGGGCCTTTGGAGAAGACCCAGTACTTC. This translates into CASDPTGTSGGPLEKTQYF.

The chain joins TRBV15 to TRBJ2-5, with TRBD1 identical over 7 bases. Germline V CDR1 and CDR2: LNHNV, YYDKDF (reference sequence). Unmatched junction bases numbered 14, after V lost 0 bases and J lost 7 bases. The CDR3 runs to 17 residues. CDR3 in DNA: TGTGCCACCAGCAGAGATAACGAACAGGGGTCCCGTGGGACCCAGTACTTC. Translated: CATSRDNEQGSRGTQYF.

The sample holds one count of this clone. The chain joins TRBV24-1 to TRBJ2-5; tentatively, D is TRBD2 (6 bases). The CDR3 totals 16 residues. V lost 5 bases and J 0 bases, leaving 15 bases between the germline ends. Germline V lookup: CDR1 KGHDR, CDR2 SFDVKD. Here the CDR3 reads CATSGGREAYQETQYF. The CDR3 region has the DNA TGTGCCACCAGTGGAGGCAGGGAGGCATACCAAGAGACCCAGTACTTC.

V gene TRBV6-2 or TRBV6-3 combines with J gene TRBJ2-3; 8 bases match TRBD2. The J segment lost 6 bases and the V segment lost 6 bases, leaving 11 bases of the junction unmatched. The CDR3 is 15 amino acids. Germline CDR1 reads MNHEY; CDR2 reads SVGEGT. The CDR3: CASSTTGSGGDTQYF. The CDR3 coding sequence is TGTGCCAGCAGCACAACAGGGTCGGGAGGGGATACGCAGTATTTT.

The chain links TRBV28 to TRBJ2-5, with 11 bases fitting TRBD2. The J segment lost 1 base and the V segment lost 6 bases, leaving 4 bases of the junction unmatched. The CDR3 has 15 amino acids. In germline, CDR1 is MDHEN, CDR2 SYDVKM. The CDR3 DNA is TGTGCCAGCAGGCCTAGCGGGGGGCTCCAAGAGACCCAGTACTTC. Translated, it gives CASRPSGGLQETQYF.

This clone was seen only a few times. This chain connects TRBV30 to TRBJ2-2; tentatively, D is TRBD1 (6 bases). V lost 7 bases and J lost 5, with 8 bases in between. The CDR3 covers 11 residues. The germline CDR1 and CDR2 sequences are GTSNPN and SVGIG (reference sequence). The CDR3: CASTGTGELFF. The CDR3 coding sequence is TGTGCCTCGACAGGTACCGGGGAGCTGTTTTTT.

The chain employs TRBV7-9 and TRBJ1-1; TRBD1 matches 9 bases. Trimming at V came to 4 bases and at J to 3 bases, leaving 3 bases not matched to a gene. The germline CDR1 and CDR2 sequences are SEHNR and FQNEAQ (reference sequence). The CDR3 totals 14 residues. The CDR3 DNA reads TGTGCCAGCAGCTCCGACAGGGGGGACACTGAAGCTTTCTTT. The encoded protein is CASSSDRGDTEAFF. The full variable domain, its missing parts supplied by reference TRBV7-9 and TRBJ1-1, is DTGVSQNPRHKITKRGQNVTFRCDPISEHNRLYWYRQTLGQGPEFLTYFQNEAQLEKSRLLSDRFSAERPKGSFSTLEIQRTEQGDSAMYLCASSSDRGDTEAFFGQGTRLTVV.

This CDR3 is CASSLNTGATISALHF. CDR3 sequence (DNA): TGCGCCAGCAGCTTGAATACAGGGGCAACAATTTCGGCCCTCCACTTT. This chain joins TRBV5-1 and TRBJ1-6; 7 bases match TRBD1. The V gene's germline CDR1 is SGHRS and CDR2 YFSETQ. The CDR3 totals 16 residues. Trimming cost V 1 base and J 14 bases; bases outside gene matches: 15.

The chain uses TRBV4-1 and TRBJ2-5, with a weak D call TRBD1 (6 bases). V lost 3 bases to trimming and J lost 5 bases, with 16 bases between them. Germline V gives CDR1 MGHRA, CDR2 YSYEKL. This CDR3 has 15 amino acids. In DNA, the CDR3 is TGCGCCAGCAGCCATGAAGACAGGCTGGGGGAGACCCAGTACTTC. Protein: CASSHEDRLGETQYF.

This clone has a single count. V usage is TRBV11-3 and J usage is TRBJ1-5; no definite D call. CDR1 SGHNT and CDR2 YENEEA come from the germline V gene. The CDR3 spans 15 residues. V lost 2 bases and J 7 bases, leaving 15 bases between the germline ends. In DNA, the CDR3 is TGTGCCAGCAGCTTAATCAGTAAACAGCACCAGCCCCAGCATTTT. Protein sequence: CASSLISKQHQPQHF.

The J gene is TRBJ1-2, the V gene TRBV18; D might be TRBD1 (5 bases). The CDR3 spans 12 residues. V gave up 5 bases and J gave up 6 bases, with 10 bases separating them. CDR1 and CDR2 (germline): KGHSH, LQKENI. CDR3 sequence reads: CASSSGPDGYTF. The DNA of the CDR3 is TGTGCCAGCTCATCAGGGCCGGATGGCTACACCTTC.

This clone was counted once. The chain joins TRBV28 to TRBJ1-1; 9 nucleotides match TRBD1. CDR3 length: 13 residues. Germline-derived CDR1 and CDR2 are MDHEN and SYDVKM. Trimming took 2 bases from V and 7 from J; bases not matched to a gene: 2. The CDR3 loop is CASSLGQGFEAFF. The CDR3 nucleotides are TGTGCCAGCAGTTTAGGACAGGGGTTTGAAGCTTTCTTT. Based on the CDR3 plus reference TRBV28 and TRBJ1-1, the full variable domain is DVKVTQSSRYLVKRTGEKVFLECVQDMDHENMFWYRQDPGLGLRLIYFSYDVKMKEKGDIPEGYSVSREKKERFSLILESASTNQTSMYLCASSLGQGFEAFFGQGTRLTVV.

In DNA, the CDR3 is TGTGCCAGCACGGAGGGGTATGGCTACACCTTC. This gives the protein CASTEGYGYTF. The V call is TRBV28, the J call TRBJ1-2; possibly TRBD1 for D (5 bases). Germline-derived CDR1 and CDR2 are MDHEN and SYDVKM. The V and J ends lost 7 bases and 5 bases respectively, with 8 bases between them. The CDR3 is 11 amino acids.

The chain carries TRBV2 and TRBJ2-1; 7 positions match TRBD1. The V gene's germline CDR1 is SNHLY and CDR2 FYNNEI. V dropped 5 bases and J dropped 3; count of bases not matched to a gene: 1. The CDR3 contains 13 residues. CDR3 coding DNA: TGTGCCAGCAGTACAGGGGTCTACAATGAGCAGTTCTTC. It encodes CASSTGVYNEQFF.

The CDR3 nucleotides are TGCGCCAGCAGTCAAATCCCGAGGCGGGGGGGCACAGATACGCAGTATTTT. Residues: CASSQIPRRGGTDTQYF. This chain connects TRBV23-1 to TRBJ2-3; TRBD2 agrees at 8 bases. TRBV23-1 counts as an open reading frame of uncertain function. V trimming: 2 bases; J trimming: 1 base; junction bases outside the gene matches: 8. CDR3 length: 17 amino acids.

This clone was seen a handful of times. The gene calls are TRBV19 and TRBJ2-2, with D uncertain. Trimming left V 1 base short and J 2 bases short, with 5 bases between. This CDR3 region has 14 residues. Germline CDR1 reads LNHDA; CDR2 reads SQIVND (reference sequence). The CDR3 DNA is TGTGCCAGTAGTATAGGGGCAAACACCGGGGAGCTGTTTTTT. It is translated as CASSIGANTGELFF.

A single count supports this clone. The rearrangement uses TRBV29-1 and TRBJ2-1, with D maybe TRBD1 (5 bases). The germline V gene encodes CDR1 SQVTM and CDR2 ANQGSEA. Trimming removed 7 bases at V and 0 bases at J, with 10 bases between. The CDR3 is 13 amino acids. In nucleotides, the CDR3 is TGCAGCGCCGACAGTCGCTCCTACAATGAGCAGTTCTTC. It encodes CSADSRSYNEQFF.

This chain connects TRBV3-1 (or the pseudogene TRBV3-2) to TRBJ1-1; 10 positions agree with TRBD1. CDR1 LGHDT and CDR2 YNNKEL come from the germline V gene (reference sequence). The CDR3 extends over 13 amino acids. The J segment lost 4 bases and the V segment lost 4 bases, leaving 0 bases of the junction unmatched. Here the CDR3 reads CASSRTGGTEAFF. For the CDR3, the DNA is TGTGCCAGCAGCCGGACAGGGGGCACTGAAGCTTTCTTT.

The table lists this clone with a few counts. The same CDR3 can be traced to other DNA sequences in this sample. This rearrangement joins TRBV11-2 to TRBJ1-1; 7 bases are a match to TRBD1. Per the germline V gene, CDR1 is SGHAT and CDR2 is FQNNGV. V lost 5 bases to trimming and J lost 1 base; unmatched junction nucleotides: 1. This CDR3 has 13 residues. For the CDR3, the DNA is TGTGCCAGCAGCCGGGACAGGAACACTGAAGCTTTCTTT. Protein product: CASSRDRNTEAFF.

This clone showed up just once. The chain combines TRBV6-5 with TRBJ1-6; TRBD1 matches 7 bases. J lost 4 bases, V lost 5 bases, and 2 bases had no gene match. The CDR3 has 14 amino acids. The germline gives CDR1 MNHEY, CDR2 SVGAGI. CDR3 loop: CASSPGQYNSPLHF. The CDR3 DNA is TGTGCCAGCAGTCCGGGACAGTATAATTCACCCCTCCACTTT.

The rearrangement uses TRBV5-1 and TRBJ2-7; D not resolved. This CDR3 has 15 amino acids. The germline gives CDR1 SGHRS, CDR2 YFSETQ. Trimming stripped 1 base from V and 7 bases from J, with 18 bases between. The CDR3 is CASSLSPGSEREQYF. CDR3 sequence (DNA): TGCGCCAGCAGCTTGAGTCCCGGCAGCGAGAGGGAGCAGTACTTC.